Listed here is a single T cell receptor beta chain. Its antigen is not known. These data are taken from a study of T cells after yellow fever vaccination. In the study overall: SMART-Seq v4 Ultra Low Input prepared the low-cell-number fractions.

Study-wide findings and caveats: From the bulk population, abundant clonotypes could contaminate and appear within FACS-sorted repertoires. Boosting was followed by the reappearance of most primary-vaccination clones (roughly 95% CD4, around 86% CD8).

TCRdb processed the 5' RACE reads anew with MiXCR; each CDR3 protein has one entry. The repertoire holds fewer than 650,000 distinct CDR3 sequences, 21% seen once, with about 16% in the top ten. This TCR derives from a man in his late teens or twenties who received the YFV17D yellow fever vaccine. Sample: PBMCs, taken approximately 20 days after the first yellow fever vaccination.

CDR3 nucleotides: TGTGCCAGCAGCGATTTCGGGACAGGGAACACCGGGGAGCTGTTTTTT. This translates into CASSDFGTGNTGELFF. This chain joins TRBV3-1 and TRBJ2-2; 8 bases agree with TRBD1. This CDR3 contains 16 residues. V dropped 5 bases and J dropped 1; count of bases not matched to a gene: 6. Germline V lookup: CDR1 LGHDT, CDR2 YNNKEL (reference sequence).